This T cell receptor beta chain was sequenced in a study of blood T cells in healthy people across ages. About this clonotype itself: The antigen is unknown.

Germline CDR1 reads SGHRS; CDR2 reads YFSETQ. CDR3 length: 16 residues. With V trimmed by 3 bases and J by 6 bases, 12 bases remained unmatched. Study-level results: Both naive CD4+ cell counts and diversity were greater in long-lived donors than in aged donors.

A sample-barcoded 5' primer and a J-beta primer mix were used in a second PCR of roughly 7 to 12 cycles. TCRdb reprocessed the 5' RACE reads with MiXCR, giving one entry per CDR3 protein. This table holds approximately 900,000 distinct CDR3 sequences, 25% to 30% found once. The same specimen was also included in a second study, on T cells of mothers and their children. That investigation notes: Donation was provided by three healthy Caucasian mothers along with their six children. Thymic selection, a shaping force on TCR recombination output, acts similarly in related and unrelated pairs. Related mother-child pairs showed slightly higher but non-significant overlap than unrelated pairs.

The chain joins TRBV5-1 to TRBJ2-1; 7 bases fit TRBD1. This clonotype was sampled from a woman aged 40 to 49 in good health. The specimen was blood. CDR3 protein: CASSSIPDRSGNEQFF. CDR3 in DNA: TGCGCCAGCAGCTCGATCCCGGACAGGAGCGGCAATGAGCAGTTCTTC.